This T cell receptor beta chain was obtained from a study of CD8+ T cells in alopecia areata. Study in general: Oral tofacitinib, 5 to 10 mg twice daily, was given in an open-label trial.

Treatment defined: oral pan-JAK inhibitor, 5-10 mg twice daily. Specimens obtained from alopecia areata patients comprised lesional scalp punch biopsies and peripheral blood. PBMCs were stained for CD3, CD4 and CD8, and CD4+ and CD8+ T cells were sorted. With 5 bases removed from V and 1 base from J, the gap between germline ends came to 9 bases. Germline assignment: CDR1 MNHEY and CDR2 SMNVEV (reference sequence). The CDR3 runs to 15 residues. The sequencing template was cDNA reverse transcribed from extracted RNA. Data came from immunoSEQ multiplex PCR; TCRdb stores just in-frame clones and leaves some out. This table holds 150,000 to 200,000 clones, about three fifths found once.

This clonotype was obtained from a human donor with alopecia areata. The rearrangement links TRBV27 to TRBJ2-6, with a possible D match to TRBD2 (5 bases). The specimen comprised CD4+ T cells sorted from blood, sampled at week 24, from a patient treated with tofacitinib. The CDR3 nucleotides are TGTGCCAGCAGTCTCGAGGGATCTGGGGCCAACGTCCTGACTTTC. Its protein product is CASSLEGSGANVLTF.